Below, 16 T cell receptor beta chains from the same sample are listed, as sequenced in a study of shared clonotypes between healthy human individuals. The repertoire was sequenced with immunoSEQ multiplex PCR; TCRdb's copy has only in-frame clones and lacks some. The sample comprises just under 95,000 clones, over 60% of which are singletons, and roughly 52% rests with the top ten. The sequenced sample was memory CD8+ T cells sorted from blood. This sample's subset: CD45RO+ cells pooled with CCR7-negative TemRA cells. The source is a man aged 25 to 45 in good health.

This clone was found once. The genes are TRBV7-9 and TRBJ1-1; D gene ambiguous. Germline assignment: CDR1 SEHNR and CDR2 FQNEAQ (reference sequence). The CDR3 totals 11 residues. The CDR3 protein is CAVGLGTEAFF. CDR3 coding DNA: TGTGCTGTTGGCTTGGGCACTGAAGCTTTCTTT.

This clone was seen many times. The gene calls are TRBV6-6 and TRBJ2-3; the match to TRBD2 covers 8 bases. The V gene end was trimmed by 4 bases and the J gene end by 0 bases; junction bases not matched to a gene: 3. CDR3 length: 15 amino acids. Germline assignment: CDR1 MNHNY and CDR2 SVGAGI (reference sequence). In DNA, the CDR3 is TGTGCCAGCAGTTTACTAGCGGTGAGCACAGATACGCAGTATTTT. Protein: CASSLLAVSTDTQYF.

This clone was counted a few times. The V call is TRBV27, the J call TRBJ2-5; D gene ambiguous. V lost 4 bases and J lost 1, with 7 bases in between. Germline CDR1 reads MNHEY; CDR2 reads SMNVEV (reference sequence). This CDR3 contains 13 residues. The CDR3 bases are TGTGCCAGCAGTTATATTTCCCAAGAGACCCAGTACTTC. It translates to CASSYISQETQYF.

The CDR3 is CASKEAGVSTDTQYF. CDR3 in DNA: TGTGCCAGCAAAGAGGCCGGGGTTAGCACAGATACGCAGTATTTT. J is TRBJ2-3 and V is TRBV27; a weak D match, TRBD2 (5 bases). Germline lookup yields CDR1 MNHEY and CDR2 SMNVEV (reference sequence). The CDR3 totals 15 residues. V gave up 7 bases and J gave up 0 bases, with 14 bases separating them.

J is TRBJ1-2 and V is TRBV28; D is unclear. Germline V CDR1 and CDR2: MDHEN, SYDVKM. With 6 bases removed from V and 4 bases from J, the gap between germline ends came to 9 bases. The CDR3 totals 12 residues. The CDR3 loop is CASRTGSYGYTF. CDR3 sequence (DNA): TGTGCCAGCAGGACCGGGAGCTATGGCTACACCTTC.

Concerning this clone itself: A far larger clone is just one base off, so this is likely a read error. The DNA of the CDR3 is TGTGCCAGCAGCCGACAGACCGGTGGTGAAGCTTTCTTT. Its translation is CASSRQTGGEAFF. The rearrangement joins TRBV14 to TRBJ1-1; the D gene is possibly TRBD1 (5 bases). Germline V gene lookup returns CDR1 SGHDN and CDR2 FVKESK. The V gene lost 4 bases and the J gene lost 7 bases, with 13 bases spanning the gap. The CDR3 runs 13 residues.

This clone was seen a few times. The chain employs TRBV27 and TRBJ1-1; TRBD1 is a possible D gene (5 bases). V gave up 2 bases and J gave up 5 bases, with 9 bases separating them. This CDR3 comprises 13 residues. From germline, CDR1 is MNHEY and CDR2 SMNVEV (reference sequence). The CDR3 loop reads CASSLVRGTEAFF. CDR3 DNA: TGTGCCAGCAGTTTAGTGCGGGGGACTGAAGCTTTCTTT.

The chain joins TRBV7-9 to TRBJ2-7; D unclear. CDR1 and CDR2 (germline): SEHNR, FQNEAQ (reference sequence). The CDR3 spans 11 residues. V lost 5 bases and J lost 2, with 4 bases in between. The CDR3 DNA reads as TGTGCCAGCAGCCCAGCCTACGAGCAGTACTTC. Translated, it gives CASSPAYEQYF.

This clone was counted once. The rearrangement joins TRBV7-9 to TRBJ1-1, with D unresolved. The CDR3 covers 12 residues. Germline V gene lookup returns CDR1 SEHNR and CDR2 FQNEAQ (reference sequence). Between the trimmed V and J ends, which lost 10 bases and 4 bases, there was a span of 13 bases. The CDR3 coding sequence is TGTGCCACCGGGAGCAGTATCACTGAAGCTTTCTTT. Protein: CATGSSITEAFF. Looking up the rest from reference TRBV7-9 and TRBJ1-1 gives the full variable domain: DTGVSQNPRHKITKRGQNVTFRCDPISEHNRLYWYRQTLGQGPEFLTYFQNEAQLEKSRLLSDRFSAERPKGSFSTLEIQRTEQGDSAMYLCATGSSITEAFFGQGTRLTVV.

The sample holds many counts of this clone. The same CDR3 also results from other DNA sequences found in this sample. The chain links TRBV6-4 to TRBJ2-3, with TRBD2 matching 11 bases. This CDR3 spans 15 amino acids. Germline CDR1 is MRHNA and CDR2 is SNTAGT. The trim removed 0 bases at V and 6 bases at J, leaving 2 bases unmatched. In DNA form, the CDR3 reads TGTGCCAGCAGTGACTCTAGCGGGAGGGCCGATACGCAGTATTTT. This sequence encodes CASSDSSGRADTQYF.

V is TRBV18 and J is TRBJ1-4, with TRBD1 as a possible D gene (5 bases). Germline CDR1 is KGHSH and CDR2 is LQKENI. The V end lost 2 bases, the J end lost 6 bases, and 7 bases lay between the germline ends. The CDR3 is 13 amino acids. The CDR3 reads CASSPRTYEKLFF. The DNA for the CDR3 is TGTGCCAGCTCACCAAGGACATATGAAAAACTGTTTTTT.

The chain carries TRBV11-2 and TRBJ2-5; the match to TRBD2 covers 9 bases. This CDR3 is built from 16 residues. Unmatched junction bases numbered 7, after V lost 4 bases and J lost 1 base. Per the germline V gene, CDR1 is SGHAT and CDR2 is FQNNGV. CDR3 nucleotides: TGTGCCAGCAGCTCCCCGGGTAGCGGGGGCCAAGAGACCCAGTACTTC. Translation gives CASSSPGSGGQETQYF.

V is TRBV6-6 and J is TRBJ2-1; D unclear. Germline assignment: CDR1 MNHNY and CDR2 SVGAGI (reference sequence). V was clipped by 5 bases and J by 7 bases, with 12 bases between them. The CDR3 runs to 13 residues. The CDR3 nucleotides are TGTGCCAGCAGTCCATTCAGCAGGAATGAGCAGTTCTTC. Protein product: CASSPFSRNEQFF.

The chain carries TRBV2 and TRBJ1-5, with unresolved D. The CDR3 spans 14 residues. The germline V gene has CDR1 SNHLY and CDR2 FYNNEI. Trimming removed 5 bases at V and 2 bases at J, with 10 bases between. Here the CDR3 DNA reads TGTGCCAGCAGTCGGACGGGCGGCAATCAGCCCCAGCATTTT. Translated: CASSRTGGNQPQHF.

The J gene is TRBJ2-3, the V gene TRBV6-5; 8 bases are shared with TRBD1. V trimming: 6 bases; J trimming: 5 bases; junction bases outside the gene matches: 7. The germline V gene has CDR1 MNHEY and CDR2 SVGAGI. This CDR3 spans 14 amino acids. CDR3 coding DNA: TGTGCCAGCAGAAGGACAGGGCTGAGAGATACGCAGTATTTT. The encoded protein is CASRRTGLRDTQYF.

This clone was found many times. The chain couples TRBV27 to TRBJ2-3; the match to TRBD2 covers 8 bases. Germline-derived CDR1 and CDR2 are MNHEY and SMNVEV (reference sequence). The CDR3 has 16 amino acids. The V and J ends lost 8 bases and 0 bases, in that order; junction bases with no gene match: 10. CDR3 DNA sequence: TGTGCCAGCGGCCCGGGGGGGGGTCTGAGCACAGATACGCAGTATTTT. Translated: CASGPGGGLSTDTQYF.